One and the same sample provided the 3 T cell receptor beta chains below, sequenced in a study of cytomegalovirus exposure and HLA in healthy donors. PCR involved 60 Vbeta and 13 Jbeta primers. This table comes from immunoSEQ multiplex PCR, and its TCRdb copy is limited to in-frame clones, with some not included. Seen here are a few hundred thousand clones, more than 80% observed once, and the top ten hold 2.5% to 3%. The sample taken for sequencing was PBMCs. These receptors were collected from a young man in good health and CMV-seronegative.

The rearrangement links TRBV6-1 to TRBJ2-5; possibly TRBD1 for D (5 bases). V lost 5 bases, J lost 5 bases, and 15 bases lay in between. CDR1 MNHNS and CDR2 SASEGT come from the germline V gene. The length of the CDR3 is 14 residues. CDR3 DNA: TGTGCCAGCAGTCCGTCAGGACACTTGGAGACCCAGTACTTC. Its protein is CASSPSGHLETQYF.

This clone has just one count. The genes are TRBV9 and TRBJ2-7, with 10 bases fitting TRBD1. J gave up 3 bases and V 2 bases, and 2 bases lay outside the gene matches. The CDR3 spans 14 residues. Per the germline V gene, CDR1 is SGDLS and CDR2 is YYNGEE. CDR3 amino acids: CASSVTGGGYEQYF. CDR3 in DNA: TGTGCCAGCAGCGTGACAGGGGGCGGCTACGAGCAGTACTTC.

The chain is built from TRBV7-2 and TRBJ1-5; TRBD1 agrees at 9 bases. Trimming at V came to 1 base and at J to 6 bases, leaving 4 bases not matched to a gene. The CDR3 runs 15 residues. The V gene's germline CDR1 is SGHTA and CDR2 FQGNSA. CDR3 sequence reads: CASSLGTGVGQPQHF. The CDR3 DNA is TGTGCCAGCAGCTTAGGGACAGGGGTGGGTCAGCCCCAGCATTTT.